This T cell receptor (beta chain) originates from a study of blood T cell repertoires in COVID-19. The overall study: Samples representing acute and convalescent COVID-19 were sourced from the United States, Italy and Spain.

Sequencing used immunoSEQ multiplex PCR; TCRdb keeps in-frame clones, though not all of them. Seen here are 150,000 to 250,000 clones, 87% observed once, and the top ten hold 2% to 2.5%. Clinical history reported by participants formed the basis on which cohorts were assigned. What the recovered Cohort 3 donors had was two negative PCRs, clearance, or symptom resolution. Germline loops: CDR1 MGHRA, CDR2 YSYEKL. This CDR3 contains 15 residues. J was trimmed by 6 bases and V by 1 base; bases with no gene match: 2. V usage is TRBV4-1 and J usage is TRBJ1-5; 11 nucleotides match TRBD1. The receptor was derived from a woman in her 30s who had recovered from COVID-19. What was sequenced was PBMCs or T cells enriched from blood (not recorded which). CDR3 sequence: CASSQGTGGTQPQHF. The CDR3 bases are TGCGCCAGCAGCCAAGGGACAGGGGGCACTCAGCCCCAGCATTTT.